These 6 T cell receptor beta chains originate from one sample sequenced in a study of T cells in localized non-small cell lung cancer. Profiled with immunoSEQ multiplex PCR; TCRdb holds only in-frame clones, not every one. The sample records approximately 2,000 clones, approximately 23% being singletons. The source was lung tumor tissue, collected before any cancer treatment. The receptors derive from a man aged 40-75 years with stage III lung adenocarcinoma.

The chain joins TRBV11-3 to TRBJ2-3; D uncertain. With 1 base removed from V and 0 bases from J, the gap between germline ends came to 11 bases. The CDR3 runs to 16 residues. Germline V gene sequence: CDR1 SGHNT, CDR2 YENEEA. CDR3 in amino acids: CASSLVPPPSTDTQYF. DNA for the CDR3: TGTGCCAGCAGCTTAGTACCACCGCCTAGCACAGATACGCAGTATTTT.

By proportion, this clone is medium-sized (0.01 to 0.1%). As DNA, the CDR3 is TGTGCCAGCAGTGCCCGGACTAGCGGGGGGCTAGAGACCCAGTACTTC. It specifies CASSARTSGGLETQYF. The chain uses TRBV6-8 and TRBJ2-5; TRBD2 aligns across 14 bases. The trim removed 5 bases at V and 4 bases at J, leaving 6 bases unmatched. Per germline, CDR1 MNHGY and CDR2 SAAAGT. The CDR3 spans 16 residues.

This clone was found a few times. J is TRBJ1-1 and V is TRBV6-8, with D possibly TRBD1 on 6 matching bases. CDR1 is MNHGY, CDR2 SAAAGT, per germline. The CDR3 is 14 residues long. The V and J ends lost 5 bases and 5 bases respectively, with 15 bases between them. The CDR3 DNA sequence: TGTGCCAGCAGTGAGGTCAGGGGTCTTACTGAAGCTTTCTTT. Translated: CASSEVRGLTEAFF.

The chain couples TRBV19 to TRBJ2-2; D not certain. Trimming stripped 5 bases from V and 6 bases from J, with 7 bases between. Per germline, CDR1 LNHDA and CDR2 SQIVND (reference sequence). This CDR3 contains 12 residues. The CDR3 region is CASSYMAGELFF. In DNA form, the CDR3 reads TGTGCCAGTAGTTACATGGCCGGGGAGCTGTTTTTT.

The V call is TRBV2, the J call TRBJ2-3; D may be TRBD2 (7 bases). Looked up from germline, CDR1 is SNHLY and CDR2 is FYNNEI. Trimming took 8 bases from V and 2 from J, leaving 17 bases between them. The CDR3 sequence is 15 residues long. CDR3 protein: CASFEAGANTDTQYF. In DNA form, the CDR3 reads TGTGCCAGCTTTGAGGCGGGGGCTAACACAGATACGCAGTATTTT.

This clone counts as medium-sized. The V call is TRBV11-3, the J call TRBJ2-3; 11 bases align to TRBD2. Germline loops: CDR1 SGHNT, CDR2 YENEEA. This CDR3 is 16 amino acids long. J gave up 7 bases and V 4 bases, and 10 bases lay outside the gene matches. The CDR3 is CASSSMTSGVLNTQYF. The CDR3 region has the DNA TGTGCCAGCAGCTCAATGACTAGCGGGGTACTAAATACGCAGTATTTT.